The present T cell receptor (beta chain) was sequenced within a study of blood T cell repertoires in COVID-19. At the level of the study: The United States, Italy and Spain supplied acute and convalescent COVID-19 samples. The analysed material was cDNA or gDNA that came from T cells, B-cell-depleted T cells, or PBMCs.

In germline, CDR1 is SGHTA, CDR2 FQGNSA. Deletions cut 3 bases from V and 4 bases from J, with 11 bases between. This CDR3 spans 14 amino acids. Original methodology: Nucleated cell counts were estimated from reference gene primer amplification. TCRdb's table, derived via immunoSEQ multiplex PCR, lists solely in-frame clones and lacks some. V and J calls and clone size come straight from that table; D and trimming were deduced from the DNA. The sample records about 290,000 clones, 75% to 90% being singletons. This receptor was taken from a woman in her forties who had recovered from COVID-19. Sequenced: peripheral blood. The rearrangement uses TRBV7-2 and TRBJ2-3, with D perhaps TRBD2 (6 bases). CDR3 in amino acids: CASSLRRGADTQYF. CDR3 coding DNA: TGTGCCAGCAGCTTGCGGAGGGGTGCAGATACGCAGTATTTT.